One and the same sample provided the 9 T cell receptor beta chains below, sequenced in a study of a mutant IDH1 vaccine in newly diagnosed glioma. Their target antigens are unknown. Sequencing used immunoSEQ multiplex PCR; TCRdb keeps in-frame clones, though not all of them. This sample has some 63,000 clones, with under 85% found just once. Time point described: week 35, safety follow-up. Each dose delivered 300 ug of mutant IDH1 20-mer peptide subcutaneously with imiquimod. Sample: PBMCs, taken from a glioma patient whose treatment included an IDH1 peptide vaccine. Receptor source: a man in his fifties with glioma.

This chain connects TRBV9 to TRBJ2-5; 10 bases agree with TRBD2. This CDR3 region has 15 residues. The V and J ends lost 4 bases and 5 bases, in that order; junction bases with no gene match: 8. Germline V gives CDR1 SGDLS, CDR2 YYNGEE. The CDR3 loop reads CASSIERGGLETQYF. The CDR3 bases are TGTGCCAGCAGCATCGAGCGGGGGGGCTTGGAGACCCAGTACTTC.

V gene TRBV21-1 combines with J gene TRBJ2-7; whether TRBD2, the table's D call, matches the DNA was not checked. TRBV21-1 is a documented pseudogene. The CDR3 runs 14 residues. CDR3 sequence reads: CASSNLGGTHEQYF. The CDR3 DNA sequence: TGTGCCAGCAGCAATCTGGGAGGGACCCACGAGCAGTACTTC.

Only a few counts were recorded for this clone. This chain joins TRBV30 and TRBJ1-5; 8 bases align to TRBD1. V shed 2 bases and J 7 bases; nucleotides not matched to a gene: 7. CDR3 length: 14 residues. Germline V CDR1 and CDR2: GTSNPN, SVGIG (reference sequence). Here the CDR3 reads CAWSLDRGGQPQHF. CDR3 bases: TGTGCCTGGAGTCTAGACAGGGGTGGACAGCCCCAGCATTTT.

The rearrangement links TRBV11-3 to TRBJ2-3; no firm D call. The germline CDR1 and CDR2 sequences are SGHNT and YENEEA. CDR3 size: 13 residues. With 10 bases removed from V and 0 bases from J, the gap between germline ends came to 11 bases. The CDR3 region is CATTVKSTDTQYF. CDR3 nucleotides: TGTGCCACCACAGTCAAGAGCACAGATACGCAGTATTTT. Filled out from reference TRBV11-3 and TRBJ2-3, the complete variable domain reads EAGVVQSPRYKIIEKKQPVAFWCNPISGHNTLYWYLQNLGQGPELLIRYENEEAVDDSQLPKDRFSAERLKGVDSTLKIQPAELGDSAVYLCATTVKSTDTQYFGPGTRLTVL.

The chain joins TRBV19 to TRBJ1-2; the D gene is possibly TRBD1 (5 bases). This CDR3 is 14 amino acids long. CDR1 is LNHDA, CDR2 SQIVND, per germline (reference sequence). V lost 3 bases to trimming and J lost 8 bases, with 16 bases between them. CDR3 in DNA: TGTGCCAGTAGTATCCGGGACGGAAGCTGGGGCTACACCTTC. This gives the protein CASSIRDGSWGYTF.

The chain has TRBV7-9 and TRBJ2-2, with TRBD2 as a possible D gene (7 bases). This CDR3 region has 16 residues. Trimming cost V 7 bases and J 2 bases, with 17 bases left between them. From germline, CDR1 is SEHNR and CDR2 FQNEAQ (reference sequence). Here the CDR3 DNA reads TGTGCCAGCAACCCTCCGGGGGGACACAACACCGGGGAGCTGTTTTTT. Translation: CASNPPGGHNTGELFF.

This clone occurred a few times. The V and J genes are TRBV29-1 and TRBJ1-1; D remains unclear. Trimming took off 4 bases at V and 3 bases at J, with 9 bases between the two ends. The germline V gene encodes CDR1 SQVTM and CDR2 ANQGSEA. The CDR3 contains 12 residues. In DNA form, the CDR3 reads TGCAGCGTTGGGGCCTCCTACACTGAAGCTTTCTTT. This codes for CSVGASYTEAFF.

This clone was found a few times. CDR3 bases: TGTGCCAGCAGCCCGCAGGGGACCGGGGAGCTGTTTTTT. It encodes CASSPQGTGELFF. The chain carries TRBV7-9 and TRBJ2-2, with D maybe TRBD1 (6 bases). Trimming took off 5 bases at V and 5 bases at J, with 9 bases between the two ends. This CDR3 is built from 13 residues. Germline lookup yields CDR1 SEHNR and CDR2 FQNEAQ (reference sequence).

The chain is built from TRBV5-6 and TRBJ2-2; 8 bases fit TRBD1. The trim removed 4 bases at V and 8 bases at J, leaving 7 bases unmatched. Germline V gene data show CDR1 as SGHDT and CDR2 as YYEEEE. There are 14 residues in the CDR3. This CDR3 is CASSRTGNLGELFF. As DNA, the CDR3 is TGTGCCAGCAGCAGGACAGGGAATTTGGGGGAGCTGTTTTTT.